This T cell receptor (beta chain) was obtained from a study of blood T cell repertoires in COVID-19. The assay was immunoSEQ multiplex PCR, and TCRdb's table has in-frame clones only and misses some. The table lists 120,000 to 150,000 clones, roughly 90% of them singletons. Specimen: PBMCs or T cells enriched from blood (not recorded which). The source of this sequence is a woman in her 30s with acute COVID-19.

For the CDR3, the DNA is TGTGCCAGCAGCTTATTCACGCGGGACGTTGATTCTAACTATGGCTACACCTTC. It encodes CASSLFTRDVDSNYGYTF. The V call is TRBV13, the J call TRBJ1-2, with D perhaps matching TRBD1 (5 bases). The germline gives CDR1 PRHDT, CDR2 FYEKMQ (reference sequence). Trimming removed 2 bases at V and 0 bases at J, with 19 bases between. This CDR3 has 18 residues.